This TCR beta chain was recovered during a study of blood T cell repertoires in COVID-19. Study details: The origin of the acute and convalescent COVID-19 samples was the United States, Italy and Spain. T cells, B-cell-depleted T cells, or PBMCs supplied cDNA or gDNA.

Seattle researchers signed up patients amid active infection and tracked them longitudinally. V shed 3 bases and J shed 2 bases, with 15 bases lying between them. The germline CDR1 and CDR2 sequences are GTSNPN and SVGIG (reference sequence). This CDR3 spans 15 amino acids. In the study's own analysis: How many nucleated cells were present was estimated from reference gene primer amplification. Data came from immunoSEQ multiplex PCR; TCRdb stores just in-frame clones and leaves some out. The V and J calls and the clone size are those of that table, but D and trimming were determined from the DNA. The data contain about 180,000 clones, roughly four fifths of them seen just once; the ten biggest clones take up under 10%.

The clonotype was recovered from a woman in her 70s with COVID-19, enrolled during active disease. Sequencing was done on a sample of peripheral blood. The rearrangement joins TRBV30 to TRBJ2-3; TRBD2 might be the D (6 bases). For the CDR3, the DNA is TGTGCCTGGAGAGGCTTAGCGGAGATCACAGATACGCAGTATTTT. This gives the protein CAWRGLAEITDTQYF.